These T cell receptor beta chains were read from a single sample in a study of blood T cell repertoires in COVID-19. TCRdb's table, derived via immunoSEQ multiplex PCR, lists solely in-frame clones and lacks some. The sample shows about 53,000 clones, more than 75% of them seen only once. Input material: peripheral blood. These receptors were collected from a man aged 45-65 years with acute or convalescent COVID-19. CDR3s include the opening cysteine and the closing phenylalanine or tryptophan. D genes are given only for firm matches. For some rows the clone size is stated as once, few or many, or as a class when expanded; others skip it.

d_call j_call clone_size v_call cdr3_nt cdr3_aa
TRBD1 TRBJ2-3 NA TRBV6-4 TGTGCCAGCAGTGAACAGGGGGCGGATACGCAGTATTTT CASSEQGADTQYF
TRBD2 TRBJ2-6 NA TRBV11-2 TGTGCCAGCAGCTTAAGGGCTAGCGGGAGCTCTGGGGCCAACGTCCTGACTTTC CASSLRASGSSGANVLTF
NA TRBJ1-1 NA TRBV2 TGTGCCAGCACCTTAACTGAAGCTTTCTTT CASTLTEAFF
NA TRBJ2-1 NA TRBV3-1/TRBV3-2 TGTGCCAGCAGCCCGACCTGGGGGCAGGGCCCCTACAATGAGCAGTTCTTC CASSPTWGQGPYNEQFF
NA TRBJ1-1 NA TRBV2 TGTGCCAGCAGCCCTCTGCGGGCGGCTGAAGCTTTCTTT CASSPLRAAEAFF
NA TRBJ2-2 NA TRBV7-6 TGTGCCAGCAGCTTAGGTAGCGTCAACACCGGGGAGCTGTTTTTT CASSLGSVNTGELFF
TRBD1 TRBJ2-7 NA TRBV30 TGTGCCTGGAGTTTAGGACAGGGGATCTACGAGCAGTACTTC CAWSLGQGIYEQYF
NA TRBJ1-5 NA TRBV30 TGTGCCTGGAGCCCAAACCTTGGGGCTCTTAGCAATCAGCCCCAGCATTTT CAWSPNLGALSNQPQHF
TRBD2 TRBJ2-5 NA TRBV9 TGTGCCAGCAGCGTAGGGGCTAGCGGAGGGAGAGAGACCCAGTACTTC CASSVGASGGRETQYF
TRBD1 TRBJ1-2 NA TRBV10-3 TGTGCCATCAGGGACCGTGACAGGGCTACAGGGAGCTACACCTTC CAIRDRDRATGSYTF
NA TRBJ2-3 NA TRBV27 TGTGCCAGCAGTTCCCGACGGGGGACCACAGATACGCAGTATTTT CASSSRRGTTDTQYF
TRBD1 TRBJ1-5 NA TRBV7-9 TGTGCCAGCAGCTTTGGACAGGACAATCAGCCCCAGCATTTT CASSFGQDNQPQHF
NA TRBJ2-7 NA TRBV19 TGTGCCAGTAGTCCCGCACTTGACAGAGCCTACGAGCAGTACTTC CASSPALDRAYEQYF
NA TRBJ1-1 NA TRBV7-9 TGTGCCAGCAGCTTTAGAGAGGGGAACACTGAAGCTTTCTTT CASSFREGNTEAFF
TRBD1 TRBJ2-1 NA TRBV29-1 TGCAGCGTTGAAAGGGACAGGGACAATGAGCAGTTCTTC CSVERDRDNEQFF
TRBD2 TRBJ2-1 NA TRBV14 TGTGCCAGCAGCCCCAAGCGGGGAAGGGTCTACAATGAGCAGTTCTTC CASSPKRGRVYNEQFF
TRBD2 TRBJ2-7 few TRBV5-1 TGCGCCAGCAGCCCAGAAAAGGTGAGCGGGAGCTCTCCCTACGAGCAGTACTTC CASSPEKVSGSSPYEQYF
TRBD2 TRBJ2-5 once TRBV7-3 TGTGCCAGCAGCTTATCTAGCGGGGGGGCGCATGGGACCCAGTACTTC CASSLSSGGAHGTQYF
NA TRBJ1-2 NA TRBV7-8 TGTGCCAGTGGCCGACCGGGGATTGGCTACACCTTC CASGRPGIGYTF
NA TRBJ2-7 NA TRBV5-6 TGTGCCAGCAGCTTGACAGGGTACGAGCAGTACTTC CASSLTGYEQYF
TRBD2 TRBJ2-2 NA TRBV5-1 TGCGCCAGCAGCCTACGGACTAGCGGGAGGGGTAACACCGGGGAGCTGTTTTTT CASSLRTSGRGNTGELFF
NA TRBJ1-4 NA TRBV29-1 TGCAGCGTTGACCCGACGGGTAATGAAAAACTGTTTTTT CSVDPTGNEKLFF
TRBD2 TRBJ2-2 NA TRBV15 TGTGCCACCAGCAGAGTGGTAGCGGGTGACGCCGGGGAGCTGTTTTTT CATSRVVAGDAGELFF
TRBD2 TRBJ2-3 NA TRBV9 TGTGCCAGCAGCGTAGGAGCGGGAGGAGGAGTTAACGCAGATACGCAGTATTTT CASSVGAGGGVNADTQYF
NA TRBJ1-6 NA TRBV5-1 TGCGCCAGCAGCTTGAATTCCGGTTATAATTCACCCCTCCACTTT CASSLNSGYNSPLHF
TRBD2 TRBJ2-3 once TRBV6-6 TGTGCCAGCAGGTCGCGCGGGGGGCCCACAGATACGCAGTATTTT CASRSRGGPTDTQYF
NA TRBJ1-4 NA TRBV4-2 TGTGCCAGCAGCCACCCAAGAGCGGGGCTTATGACTAATGAAAAACTGTTTTTT CASSHPRAGLMTNEKLFF
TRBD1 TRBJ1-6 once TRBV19 TGTGCCAGTAGTGTACGGACAGGGGATAATTCACCCCTCCACTTT CASSVRTGDNSPLHF
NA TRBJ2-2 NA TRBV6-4 TGTGCCAGCAGCGAGGAGGAGACCGGGGAGCTGTTTTTT CASSEEETGELFF
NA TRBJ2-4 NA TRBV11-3 TGTGCCAGCAGGGGGCGAGTGGGAAAGAGAGCCAAAAACATTCAGTACTTC CASRGRVGKRAKNIQYF
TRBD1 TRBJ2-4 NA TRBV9 TGTGCCAGCAGCGTAGAGTCAGGGGGAGACATTCAGTACTTC CASSVESGGDIQYF
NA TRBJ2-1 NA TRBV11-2 TGTGCCAGCAGCGAGATTAGCGGAGCCGGCTACAATGAGCAGTTCTTC CASSEISGAGYNEQFF
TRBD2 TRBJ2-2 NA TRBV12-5 TGTGCTAGTGGTTTGCCTCGGGACTACCGTAGGGCCGGGGAGCTGTTTTTT CASGLPRDYRRAGELFF
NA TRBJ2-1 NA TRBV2 TGTGCCAGCATCCTAGCCGGGTGGGAGCAGTTCTTC CASILAGWEQFF
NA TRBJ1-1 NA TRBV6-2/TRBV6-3 TGTGCCAGCAGTTACAGGGAGCACACTGAAGCTTTCTTT CASSYREHTEAFF
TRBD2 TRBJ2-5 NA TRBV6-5 TGTGCCAGCAGTTACTCTACTAGCGGGAAAGAGACCCAGTACTTC CASSYSTSGKETQYF
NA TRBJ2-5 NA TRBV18 TGTGCCAGCTCACCAAACAGGTTGGGGGAGACCCAGTACTTC CASSPNRLGETQYF
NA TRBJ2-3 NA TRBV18 TGTGCCAGCTCACCACCGTGGCAGGGAATAGATACGCAGTATTTT CASSPPWQGIDTQYF
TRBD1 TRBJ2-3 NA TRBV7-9 TGTGCCAGCAGCTTAGCGGAGAGGGACAGGGGGCAGTTT CASSLAERDRGQF
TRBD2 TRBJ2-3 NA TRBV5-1 TGCGCCAGCGATGGGGGACTAGCGGGGGTAGATACGCAGTATTTT CASDGGLAGVDTQYF
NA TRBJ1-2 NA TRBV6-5 TGTGCCAGCAGGGTCCACAATAACTATGGCTACACCTTC CASRVHNNYGYTF
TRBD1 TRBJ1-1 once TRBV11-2 TGTGCCAGCAGCCCCCGGACAGGGCAGAACACTGAAGCTTTCTTT CASSPRTGQNTEAFF
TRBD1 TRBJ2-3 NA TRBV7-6 TGTGCCAGCAGCCAAAGTCGGGACAGGTACAACACAGATACGCAGTATTTT CASSQSRDRYNTDTQYF
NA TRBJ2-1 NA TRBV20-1 TGCAGTGCTAGTGTACCGGACTTAGCATGGAATGAGCAGTTCTTC CSASVPDLAWNEQFF
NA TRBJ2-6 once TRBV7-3 TGTGCCAGCAGCTTAATGGGGGACAGGGCCAACGTCCTGACTTTC CASSLMGDRANVLTF
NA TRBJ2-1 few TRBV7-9 TGTGCCAGCAGCTTTGGAGAGGGCACCTACAATGAGCAGTTCTTC CASSFGEGTYNEQFF
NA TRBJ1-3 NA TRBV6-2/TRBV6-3 TGTGCCAGCAGCCTGGGGAACGGACAGAACCGTGGAAACACCATATATTTT CASSLGNGQNRGNTIYF
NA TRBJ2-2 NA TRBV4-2 TGTGCCAGCAGCCAAGTCGGGGGAACAATGAACACCGGGGAGCTGTTTTTT CASSQVGGTMNTGELFF
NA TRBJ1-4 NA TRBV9 TGTGCCAGCAGCGTAGACAGGGAGAATGAAAAACTGTTTTTT CASSVDRENEKLFF
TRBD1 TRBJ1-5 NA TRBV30 TGTGCCTGGAGTATGTCCAGGGGACAGTTCTATAGCAATCAGCCCCAGCATTTT CAWSMSRGQFYSNQPQHF
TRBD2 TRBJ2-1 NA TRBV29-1 TGCAGCGTTGAACCAGACCGCAACTCAGTCCCGTCGGTAGCGGGCCCTTGGTGTGAGCAGTTCTTC CSVEPDRNSVPSVAGPWCEQFF